A single sample gave rise to the 13 T cell receptor beta chains below, sequenced in a study. MiXCR was run by TCRdb on the 5' RACE reads, yielding one entry per CDR3 protein. Found here are tens of thousands of distinct CDR3 sequences, over 25% of them singletons; the top ten hold about 2.5%. Tregs were sorted as CD4+CD25+CD127-/low cells. Sequencing used tumor-infiltrating Tregs sorted from the breast tumor. These receptors were taken from a female donor with breast cancer.

Comments on this clonotype: It may be a read error: a sequence one base away is much more abundant. The chain is built from TRBV6-1 and TRBJ2-3; 8 bases align to TRBD2. The V segment lost 7 bases and the J segment 5 bases; nucleotides outside the gene matches: 17. The CDR3 extends over 17 amino acids. Germline V gene lookup returns CDR1 MNHNS and CDR2 SASEGT. The DNA of the CDR3 is TGTGCCAGCAATGACCGCCGGAGGGCGGGAGGATTAGATACGCAGTATTTT. Protein: CASNDRRRAGGLDTQYF.

This clonotype was recorded at least ten times. V and J are TRBV6-5 and TRBJ2-1, with 13 nucleotides matching TRBD2. This CDR3 has 15 residues. The germline CDR1 and CDR2 sequences are MNHEY and SVGAGI. The V segment lost 6 bases and the J segment 15 bases; nucleotides outside the gene matches: 14. The CDR3 region has the DNA TGTGCCAGCAGCCCTAAGGGACTAGCGGGAAAACGGGTGTTCTTC. Amino acids: CASSPKGLAGKRVFF.

In regard to this clonotype: The junction shows a germline mismatch at one end, possibly a read error. The genes are TRBV4-1 and TRBJ2-7, with no clear D. Germline loops: CDR1 MGHRA, CDR2 YSYEKL. The CDR3 covers 15 residues. The CDR3 bases are TGCGCCAGCAGCCAGTACACCCAAATCTCCTACGAGCGGTACTTC. Protein product: CASSQYTQISYERYF.

This chain joins TRBV2 and TRBJ1-5; TRBD1 is a possible D gene (6 bases). CDR3 size: 16 residues. Trimming stripped 4 bases from V and 2 bases from J, with 15 bases between. Germline V gene data show CDR1 as SNHLY and CDR2 as FYNNEI. The CDR3 DNA reads as TGTGCCAGCAGTGCCACCCGACAGGTCCGCAATCAGCCCCAGCATTTT. It is translated as CASSATRQVRNQPQHF.

The CDR3 is CSARDRTGMGPPYEQYF. In DNA, the CDR3 is TGCAGTGCTAGAGACCGGACAGGGATGGGCCCTCCCTACGAGCAGTACTTC. V is TRBV20-1 and J is TRBJ2-7; 8 bases map to TRBD1. The CDR3 totals 17 residues. V dropped 0 bases and J dropped 2; count of bases not matched to a gene: 12. Germline CDR1 DFQATT, CDR2 SNEGSKA (reference sequence).

This clonotype has more than one count but fewer than ten. This chain uses TRBV24-1 with TRBJ1-2, with D unresolved. CDR3 size: 12 residues. The V end was cut by 6 bases, the J end by 7 bases, with 11 bases between. Germline CDR1 KGHDR, CDR2 SFDVKD. DNA for the CDR3: TGTGCCACCAGTCGTGGGCTTAGTGGCTACACCTTC. Residues: CATSRGLSGYTF.

This clonotype was observed many times. The V call is TRBV19, the J call TRBJ2-1; 9 bases line up with TRBD1. The CDR3 sequence is 11 residues long. Germline lookup yields CDR1 LNHDA and CDR2 SQIVND (reference sequence). The V segment lost 7 bases and the J segment 15 bases; nucleotides outside the gene matches: 7. CDR3 DNA: TGTGCCAGTACTATCGGACAGGGGTGGTTCTTC. Encoded protein: CASTIGQGWFF.

The chain links TRBV5-4 to TRBJ2-1, with D unresolved. The V gene's germline CDR1 is SGHNT and CDR2 YYREEE (reference sequence). CDR3 length equals 13 residues. The V and J ends lost 6 bases and 6 bases respectively, with 13 bases between them. In nucleotides, the CDR3 is TGTGCCAGCAACTTTGGGCTCTGCAATGAGCAGTTCTTC. Translation: CASNFGLCNEQFF.

For this clonotype: This may come from a read error, since a much larger clone is one base off. This chain connects TRBV7-6 to TRBJ2-1; D is perhaps TRBD1 (5 bases). V was shortened by 3 bases and J by 8 bases, with 14 bases between the two germline ends. The CDR3 totals 14 residues. Germline CDR1 and CDR2: SGHVS and FNYEAQ. CDR3 protein: CASSFLRGGDEQFF. The CDR3 nucleotides are TGTGCCAGCAGCTTCCTTAGGGGTGGGGATGAGCAGTTCTTC.

This clonotype was recorded a few times. The chain has TRBV7-2 and TRBJ1-1, with 7 bases aligning to TRBD1. Germline V lookup: CDR1 SGHTA, CDR2 FQGNSA. This CDR3 comprises 14 residues. V lost 4 bases and J lost 0; bases outside the gene matches: 2. CDR3 DNA: TGTGCCAGCAGCTACAGGGGCATGAACACTGAAGCTTTCTTT. Translation: CASSYRGMNTEAFF. Full variable domain (missing parts from reference TRBV7-2 and TRBJ1-1): GAGVSQSPSNKVTEKGKDVELRCDPISGHTALYWYRQSLGQGLEFLIYFQGNSAPDKSGLPSDRFSAERTGGSVSTLTIQRTQQEDSAVYLCASSYRGMNTEAFFGQGTRLTVV.

CDR3 DNA sequence: TGTGCCAGCAATCAGATTGGGAGCTCCACTGAAGCTTTCTTT. It yields the protein CASNQIGSSTEAFF. J is TRBJ1-1 and V is TRBV12-3 or TRBV12-4; unclear D gene. The CDR3 has 14 residues. Trimming stripped 7 bases from V and 4 bases from J, with 16 bases between.

This clonotype has ten or more counts. The CDR3 region has the DNA TGTGCCAGCGCCTCAGACAGGGTAGTAGGTCAGCCCCAGCATTTT. This translates into CASASDRVVGQPQHF. The rearrangement uses TRBV6-1 and TRBJ1-5; 7 bases are a match to TRBD1. Germline V lookup: CDR1 MNHNS, CDR2 SASEGT. Unmatched junction bases numbered 13, after V lost 8 bases and J lost 6 bases. The CDR3 extends over 15 amino acids.

This clonotype was seen a few times. The rearrangement uses TRBV2 and TRBJ2-7, with 11 bases matching TRBD1. V shed 5 bases, J shed 5 bases, and the junction held 8 bases outside the gene matches. The CDR3 is 15 amino acids. In germline, CDR1 is SNHLY, CDR2 FYNNEI. CDR3 loop: CASSPGTGGSDEQYF. The CDR3 DNA follows: TGTGCCAGCAGTCCAGGGACAGGGGGAAGCGACGAGCAGTACTTC.